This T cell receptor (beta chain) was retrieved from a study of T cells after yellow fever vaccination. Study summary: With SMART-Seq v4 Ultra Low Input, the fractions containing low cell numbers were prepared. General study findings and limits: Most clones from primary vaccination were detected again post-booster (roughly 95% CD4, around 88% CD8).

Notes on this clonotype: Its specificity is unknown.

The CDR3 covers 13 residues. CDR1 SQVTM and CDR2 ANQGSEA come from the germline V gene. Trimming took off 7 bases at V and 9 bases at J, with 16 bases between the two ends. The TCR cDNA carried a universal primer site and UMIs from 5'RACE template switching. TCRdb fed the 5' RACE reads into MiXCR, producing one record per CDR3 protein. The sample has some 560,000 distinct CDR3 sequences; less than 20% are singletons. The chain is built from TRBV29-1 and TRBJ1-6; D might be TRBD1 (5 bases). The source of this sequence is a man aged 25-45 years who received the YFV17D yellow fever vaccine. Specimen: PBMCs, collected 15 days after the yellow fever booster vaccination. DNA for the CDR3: TGCAGCGCCCGGGACGGTGGGGGTTCACCCCTCCACTTT. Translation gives CSARDGGGSPLHF.